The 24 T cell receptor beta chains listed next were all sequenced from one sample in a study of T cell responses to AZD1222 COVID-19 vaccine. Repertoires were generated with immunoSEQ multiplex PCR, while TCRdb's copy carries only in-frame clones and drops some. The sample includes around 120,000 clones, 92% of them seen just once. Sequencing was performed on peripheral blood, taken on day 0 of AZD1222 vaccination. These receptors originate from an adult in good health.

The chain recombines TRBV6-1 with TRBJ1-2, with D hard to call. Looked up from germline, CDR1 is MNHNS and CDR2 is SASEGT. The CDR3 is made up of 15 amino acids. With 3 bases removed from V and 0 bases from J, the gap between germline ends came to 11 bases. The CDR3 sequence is CASSEVAFPNYGYTF. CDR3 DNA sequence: TGTGCCAGCAGTGAGGTCGCTTTTCCTAACTATGGCTACACCTTC.

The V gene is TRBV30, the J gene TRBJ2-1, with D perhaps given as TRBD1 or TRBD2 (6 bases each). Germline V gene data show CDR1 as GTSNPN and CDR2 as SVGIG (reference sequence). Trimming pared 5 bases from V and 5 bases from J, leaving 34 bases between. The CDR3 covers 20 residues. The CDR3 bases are TGTGCCTGGCCGGGGGCGCACGGGAGAGCATCAGATTCAGTTGACAATGAGCAGTTCTTC. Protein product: CAWPGAHGRASDSVDNEQFF.

The CDR3 nucleotides read TGTGCCATCCCGACAGGGGGTGGTAATTCACCCCTCCACTTT. This sequence encodes CAIPTGGGNSPLHF. The chain uses TRBV28 and TRBJ1-6; TRBD1 matches 9 bases. From germline, CDR1 is MDHEN and CDR2 SYDVKM. The CDR3 extends over 14 amino acids. The ends lost 10 bases at V and 6 bases at J; junction bases unmatched: 7.

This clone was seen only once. CDR3 coding DNA: TGTGCCACCCGGCGCGGGGCGAGGCCGACGAACACTGAAGCTTTCTTT. Translation: CATRRGARPTNTEAFF. The chain is built from TRBV10-3 and TRBJ1-1, with D possibly TRBD1 on 5 matching bases. V was pared by 10 bases and J by 1 base, with 22 bases between. The germline gives CDR1 ENHRY, CDR2 SYGVKD. The CDR3 sequence is 16 residues long.

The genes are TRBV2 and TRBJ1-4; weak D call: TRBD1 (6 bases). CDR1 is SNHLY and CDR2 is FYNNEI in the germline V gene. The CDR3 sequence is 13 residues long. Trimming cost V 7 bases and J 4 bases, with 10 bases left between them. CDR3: CASKRGHNEKLFF. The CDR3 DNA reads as TGTGCCAGCAAGAGGGGACATAATGAAAAACTGTTTTTT.

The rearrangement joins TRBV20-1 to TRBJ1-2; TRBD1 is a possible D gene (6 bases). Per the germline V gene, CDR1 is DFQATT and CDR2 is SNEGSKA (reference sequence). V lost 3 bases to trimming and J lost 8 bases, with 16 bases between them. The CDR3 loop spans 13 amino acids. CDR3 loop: CSASIRGARGYTF. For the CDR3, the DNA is TGCAGTGCTAGTATTCGGGGGGCTAGGGGCTACACCTTC.

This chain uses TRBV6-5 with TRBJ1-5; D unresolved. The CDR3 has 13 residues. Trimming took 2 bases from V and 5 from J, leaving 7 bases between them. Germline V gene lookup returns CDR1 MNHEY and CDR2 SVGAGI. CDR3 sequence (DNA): TGTGCCAGCAGTTACGACGGGGATCAGCCCCAGCATTTT. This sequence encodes CASSYDGDQPQHF.

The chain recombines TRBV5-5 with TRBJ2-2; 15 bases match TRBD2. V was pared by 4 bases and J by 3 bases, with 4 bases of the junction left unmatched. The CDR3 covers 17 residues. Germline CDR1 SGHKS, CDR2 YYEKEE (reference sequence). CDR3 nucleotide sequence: TGTGCCAGCAGCACGGGACTAGCGGGAGGCTACACCGGGGAGCTGTTTTTT. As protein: CASSTGLAGGYTGELFF.

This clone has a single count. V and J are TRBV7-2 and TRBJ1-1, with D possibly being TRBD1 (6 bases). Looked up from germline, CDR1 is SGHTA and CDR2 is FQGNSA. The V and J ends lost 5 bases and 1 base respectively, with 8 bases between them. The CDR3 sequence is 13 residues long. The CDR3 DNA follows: TGTGCCAGCAGCATACAGGGGAACACTGAAGCTTTCTTT. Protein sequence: CASSIQGNTEAFF.

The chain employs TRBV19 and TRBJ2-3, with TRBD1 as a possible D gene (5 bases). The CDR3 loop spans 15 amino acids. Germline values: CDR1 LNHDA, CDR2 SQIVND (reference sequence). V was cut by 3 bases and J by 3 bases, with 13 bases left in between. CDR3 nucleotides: TGTGCCAGTAGTATGGTCAGGGCTACAACAGATACGCAGTATTTT. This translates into CASSMVRATTDTQYF.

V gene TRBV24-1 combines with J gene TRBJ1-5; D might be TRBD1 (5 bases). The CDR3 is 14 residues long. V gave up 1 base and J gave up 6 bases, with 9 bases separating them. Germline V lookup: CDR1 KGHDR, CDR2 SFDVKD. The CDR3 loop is CATSDLGQTQPQHF. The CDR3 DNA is TGTGCCACCAGTGATTTAGGACAAACTCAGCCCCAGCATTTT.

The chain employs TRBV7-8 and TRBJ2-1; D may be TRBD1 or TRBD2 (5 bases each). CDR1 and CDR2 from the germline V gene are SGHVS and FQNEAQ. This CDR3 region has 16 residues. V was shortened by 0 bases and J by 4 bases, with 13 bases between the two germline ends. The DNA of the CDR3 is TGTGCCAGCAGCTTAGCTTACAGGACTTTTTACAATGAGCAGTTCTTC. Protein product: CASSLAYRTFYNEQFF.

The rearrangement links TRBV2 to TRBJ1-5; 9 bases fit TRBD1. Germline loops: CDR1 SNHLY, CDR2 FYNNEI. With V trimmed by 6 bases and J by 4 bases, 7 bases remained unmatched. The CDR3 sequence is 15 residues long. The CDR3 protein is CASSDPGTGNQPQHF. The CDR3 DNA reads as TGTGCCAGCAGCGACCCCGGGACAGGGAATCAGCCCCAGCATTTT. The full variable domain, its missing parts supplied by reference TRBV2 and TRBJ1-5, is EPEVTQTPSHQVTQMGQEVILRCVPISNHLYFYWYRQILGQKVEFLVSFYNNEISEKSEIFDDQFSVERPDGSNFTLKIRSTKLEDSAMYFCASSDPGTGNQPQHFGDGTRLSIL.

CDR3: CASSHLLAGGLSSYEQYF. Written as DNA, the CDR3 is TGTGCCAGCAGCCATCTACTAGCGGGAGGGCTAAGCTCCTACGAGCAGTACTTC. The chain is built from TRBV3-1 (or the pseudogene TRBV3-2) and TRBJ2-7; TRBD2 aligns across 13 bases. The CDR3 runs to 18 residues. Germline V gives CDR1 LGHDT, CDR2 YNNKEL (reference sequence). After removal of 3 bases from V and 0 bases from J, the junction contained 8 bases not matched to a gene.

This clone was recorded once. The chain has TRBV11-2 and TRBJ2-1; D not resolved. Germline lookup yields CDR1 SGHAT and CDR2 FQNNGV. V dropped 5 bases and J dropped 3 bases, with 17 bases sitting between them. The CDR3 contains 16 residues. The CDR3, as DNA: TGTGCCAGCAGCCCGAACTCCCCGGGCCTCTACAATGAGCAGTTCTTC. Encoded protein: CASSPNSPGLYNEQFF.

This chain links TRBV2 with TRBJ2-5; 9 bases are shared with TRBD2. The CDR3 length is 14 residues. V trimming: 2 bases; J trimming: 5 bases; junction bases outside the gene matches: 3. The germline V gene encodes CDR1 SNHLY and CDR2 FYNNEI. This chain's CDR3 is CASSELAGWETQYF. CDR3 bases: TGTGCCAGCAGTGAACTAGCGGGGTGGGAGACCCAGTACTTC. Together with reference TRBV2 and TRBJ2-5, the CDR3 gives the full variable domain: EPEVTQTPSHQVTQMGQEVILRCVPISNHLYFYWYRQILGQKVEFLVSFYNNEISEKSEIFDDQFSVERPDGSNFTLKIRSTKLEDSAMYFCASSELAGWETQYFGPGTRLLVL.

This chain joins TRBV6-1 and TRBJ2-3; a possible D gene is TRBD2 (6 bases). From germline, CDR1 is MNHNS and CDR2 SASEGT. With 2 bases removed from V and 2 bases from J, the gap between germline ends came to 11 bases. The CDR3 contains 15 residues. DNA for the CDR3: TGTGCCAGCAGTGAACGTAGCGGCTACACAGATACGCAGTATTTT. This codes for CASSERSGYTDTQYF.

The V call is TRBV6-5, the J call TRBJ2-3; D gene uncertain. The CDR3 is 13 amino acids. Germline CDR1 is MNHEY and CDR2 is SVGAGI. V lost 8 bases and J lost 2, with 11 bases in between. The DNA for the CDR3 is TGTGCCAGCCTTGGGCCCGACACAGATACGCAGTATTTT. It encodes CASLGPDTDTQYF.

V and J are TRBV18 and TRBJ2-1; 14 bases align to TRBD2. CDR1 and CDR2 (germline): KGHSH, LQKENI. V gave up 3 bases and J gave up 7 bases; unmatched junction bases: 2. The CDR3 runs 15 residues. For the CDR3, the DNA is TGTGCCAGCTCACCGGGACTAGCGGGAGTTAATGAGCAGTTCTTC. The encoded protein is CASSPGLAGVNEQFF.

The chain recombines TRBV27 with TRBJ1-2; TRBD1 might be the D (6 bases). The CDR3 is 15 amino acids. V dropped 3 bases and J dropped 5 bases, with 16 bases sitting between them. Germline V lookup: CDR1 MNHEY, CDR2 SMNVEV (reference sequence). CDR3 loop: CASSFGGGVGYGYTF. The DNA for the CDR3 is TGTGCCAGCAGTTTCGGAGGGGGAGTGGGGTATGGCTACACCTTC.

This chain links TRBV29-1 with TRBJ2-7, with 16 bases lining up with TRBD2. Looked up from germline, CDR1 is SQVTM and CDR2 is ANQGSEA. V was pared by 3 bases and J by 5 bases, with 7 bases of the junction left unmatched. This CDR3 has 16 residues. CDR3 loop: CSVEGLAGGPRNEQYF. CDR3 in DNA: TGCAGCGTTGAGGGACTAGCGGGAGGGCCTCGGAACGAGCAGTACTTC.

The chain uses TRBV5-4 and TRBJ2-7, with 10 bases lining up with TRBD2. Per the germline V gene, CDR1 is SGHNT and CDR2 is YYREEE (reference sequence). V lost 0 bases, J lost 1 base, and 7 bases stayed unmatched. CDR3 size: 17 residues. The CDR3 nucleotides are TGTGCCAGCAGCTTGGTTAGGACTAGCGGACCTTCCTACGAGCAGTACTTC. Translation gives CASSLVRTSGPSYEQYF.

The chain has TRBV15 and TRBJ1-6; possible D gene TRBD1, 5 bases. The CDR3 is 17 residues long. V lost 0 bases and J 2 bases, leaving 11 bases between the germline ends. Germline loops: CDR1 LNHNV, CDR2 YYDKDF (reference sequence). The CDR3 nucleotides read TGTGCCACCAGCAGAGATGTTTGGGGCCCCTATAATTCACCCCTCCACTTT. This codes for CATSRDVWGPYNSPLHF.

The CDR3 spells CASSLSLGQNTGELFF. The CDR3 DNA is TGTGCCAGCAGTTTATCACTCGGACAGAACACCGGGGAGCTGTTTTTT. The rearrangement joins TRBV27 to TRBJ2-2; tentative D call: TRBD1 (5 bases). V was pared by 0 bases and J by 1 base, with 9 bases between. In germline, CDR1 is MNHEY, CDR2 SMNVEV (reference sequence). CDR3 size: 16 residues.